The entry below gives a single T cell receptor beta chain sequence along with its context. Its antigen is still unknown. This entry belongs to a study of cytomegalovirus exposure and HLA in healthy donors. The overall study: Early on, a data release was issued that held about 85 million unique TCRs from HLA-typed donors. General study results and limits: Exclusion applied to some V segments, including TRBV6-2 and TRBV6-3, as they were indistinguishable.

Germline CDR1 reads ENHRY; CDR2 reads SYGVKD. V shed 0 bases and J 5 bases; nucleotides not matched to a gene: 4. The CDR3 loop spans 15 amino acids. It was with 60 Vbeta and 13 Jbeta primers that the PCR ran. Measured with immunoSEQ multiplex PCR; TCRdb has only the in-frame clones, and not every one. The sample has approximately 120,000 clones; 75% to 85% are singletons. V is TRBV10-3 and J is TRBJ2-1, with TRBD1 matching over 7 bases. The sequencing sample was made of PBMCs. The receptor's source is a man aged 25-45 years in good health and CMV-seropositive. The CDR3 loop is CAISESGQTNNEQFF. CDR3 DNA: TGTGCCATCAGTGAGTCGGGACAGACTAACAATGAGCAGTTCTTC.